One sample yielded the 30 T cell receptor beta chains listed below, sequenced in a study of patients and donors after allogeneic stem cell transplantation. TCRdb ran MiXCR on the RT-PCR reads and lists one entry per CDR3 protein. The table lists hundreds of thousands of distinct CDR3 sequences, approximately 16% of them singletons. The source material was blood, either unsorted or a sorted T cell fraction (not recorded which). These receptors all come from a human donor who was either an allogeneic HSCT recipient or a stem cell or donor lymphocyte infusion donor (not recorded which). It is not recorded whose cells these are; they may come from a transplant donor.

The chain recombines TRBV12-3 or TRBV12-4 with TRBJ2-2; D is possibly TRBD2 (6 bases). The length of the CDR3 is 17 residues. The V and J ends lost 3 bases and 2 bases respectively, with 16 bases between them. CDR3 nucleotides: TGTGCCAGCAGTTTGGGTGGGGGGACTCCTAACACCGGGGAGCTGTTTTTT. Its protein product is CASSLGGGTPNTGELFF.

The chain joins TRBV7-2 to TRBJ1-4, with 9 positions matching TRBD1. The V segment lost 5 bases and the J segment 8 bases; nucleotides outside the gene matches: 6. The CDR3 runs to 14 residues. CDR1 is SGHTA and CDR2 is FQGNSA in the germline V gene. The CDR3 region has the DNA TGTGCCAGCAGCAAGGGACAGGGACGCGAAAAACTGTTTTTT. It encodes CASSKGQGREKLFF. Together with reference TRBV7-2 and TRBJ1-4, the CDR3 gives the full variable domain: GAGVSQSPSNKVTEKGKDVELRCDPISGHTALYWYRQSLGQGLEFLIYFQGNSAPDKSGLPSDRFSAERTGGSVSTLTIQRTQQEDSAVYLCASSKGQGREKLFFGSGTQLSVL.

The rearrangement joins TRBV29-1 to TRBJ2-1; D possibly corresponds to TRBD1 (6 bases). CDR3 length equals 12 residues. Trimming took 5 bases from V and 3 from J, leaving 8 bases between them. Germline V gives CDR1 SQVTM, CDR2 ANQGSEA. The chain's CDR3 is CSVTDSYNEQFF. The CDR3 bases are TGCAGCGTTACGGACAGCTACAATGAGCAGTTCTTC.

The gene calls are TRBV5-5 and TRBJ2-2; 8 bases align to TRBD1. The CDR3 totals 15 residues. Germline values: CDR1 SGHKS, CDR2 YYEKEE (reference sequence). V gave up 3 bases and J gave up 4 bases; unmatched junction bases: 5. The CDR3 coding sequence is TGTGCCAGCAGCTCTCAGGGGGCGGCCACCGGGGAGCTGTTTTTT. This sequence encodes CASSSQGAATGELFF.

This clonotype has a handful of counts. The chain couples TRBV9 to TRBJ2-5, with a weak D call TRBD2 (6 bases). The ends were cut back, 1 base at V and 10 bases at J, with 29 bases in the middle. Germline lookup yields CDR1 SGDLS and CDR2 YYNGEE. This CDR3 region has 18 residues. The CDR3 protein is CASSVIPISPYTPGGQYF. The CDR3 DNA sequence: TGTGCCAGCAGCGTAATCCCAATTTCGCCATACACCCCCGGGGGCCAGTACTTC. Drawing the rest from reference TRBV9 and TRBJ2-5, the complete variable domain is DSGVTQTPKHLITATGQRVTLRCSPRSGDLSVYWYQQSLDQGLQFLIQYYNGEERAKGNILERFSAQQFPDLHSELNLSSLELGDSALYFCASSVIPISPYTPGGQYFGPGTRLLVL.

A note on this clonotype: One junction end disagrees with the germline gene, perhaps due to a read error. The V and J genes are TRBV20-1 and TRBJ2-2; maybe TRBD2 (5 bases). Germline values: CDR1 DFQATT, CDR2 SNEGSKA (reference sequence). CDR3 length equals 13 residues. CDR3 amino acids: CSASPRATGELVF. CDR3 nucleotide sequence: TGCAGTGCTAGTCCCCGAGCGACCGGGGAGCTGGTTTTT.

The chain joins TRBV15 to TRBJ2-7, with 10 bases identical to TRBD2. The V segment lost 0 bases and the J segment 4 bases; nucleotides outside the gene matches: 0. The CDR3 runs to 14 residues. Germline values: CDR1 LNHNV, CDR2 YYDKDF (reference sequence). The CDR3 region is CATSRETSGYEQYF. CDR3 in DNA: TGTGCCACCAGCAGAGAGACTAGCGGGTACGAGCAGTACTTC.

The gene calls are TRBV28 and TRBJ2-7, with TRBD1 as a possible D gene (6 bases). Germline CDR1 and CDR2: MDHEN and SYDVKM. CDR3 length equals 18 residues. Trimming removed 3 bases at V and 3 bases at J, with 24 bases between. The CDR3 is CASSFPFGTGRKIYEQYF. The CDR3 DNA reads TGTGCCAGCAGTTTCCCGTTTGGAACAGGGCGGAAAATCTACGAGCAGTACTTC.

This clonotype has only a few counts. The chain is built from TRBV11-3 and TRBJ1-4; 12 bases line up with TRBD1. V lost 5 bases, J lost 3 bases, and 7 bases stayed unmatched. Germline V lookup: CDR1 SGHNT, CDR2 YENEEA. This CDR3 has 17 amino acids. The chain's CDR3 is CASSRRDRGLANEKLFF. Written as DNA, the CDR3 is TGTGCCAGCAGCCGCCGGGACAGGGGGCTTGCTAATGAAAAACTGTTTTTT. Drawing the rest from reference TRBV11-3 and TRBJ1-4, the complete variable domain is EAGVVQSPRYKIIEKKQPVAFWCNPISGHNTLYWYLQNLGQGPELLIRYENEEAVDDSQLPKDRFSAERLKGVDSTLKIQPAELGDSAVYLCASSRRDRGLANEKLFFGSGTQLSVL.

This clonotype was seen only a few times. The chain combines TRBV5-5 with TRBJ2-4; no definite D call. Trimming left V 0 bases short and J 0 bases short, with 13 bases between. Germline V gene data show CDR1 as SGHKS and CDR2 as YYEKEE (reference sequence). This CDR3 has 17 residues. The CDR3 spells CASSLANQNLAKNIQYF. The CDR3 DNA sequence: TGTGCCAGCAGCTTGGCCAACCAGAACTTAGCCAAAAACATTCAGTACTTC.

This chain joins TRBV24-1 and TRBJ2-5, with a possible D match to TRBD1 (6 bases). Germline V gives CDR1 KGHDR, CDR2 SFDVKD. CDR3 length: 16 residues. Trimming took 0 bases from V and 3 from J, leaving 13 bases between them. The CDR3 loop reads CATSDLGKGVKETQYF. The CDR3 nucleotides are TGTGCCACCAGTGATTTGGGTAAGGGGGTGAAAGAGACCCAGTACTTC.

Only a few counts were recorded for this clonotype. V is TRBV6-5 and J is TRBJ2-7; weak D call: TRBD2 (6 bases). CDR3 length: 16 residues. Germline V gene lookup returns CDR1 MNHEY and CDR2 SVGAGI. V lost 2 bases, J lost 6 bases, and 20 bases lay in between. The CDR3 DNA reads TGTGCCAGCAGTTACCGTAGTTCGCGGGGAGGAGGCGAGCAGTACTTC. Translating gives CASSYRSSRGGGEQYF.

The V gene is TRBV7-2, the J gene TRBJ2-4; D is tentatively TRBD1 or TRBD2 (5 bases each). The V gene's germline CDR1 is SGHTA and CDR2 FQGNSA. The CDR3 totals 17 residues. Trimming removed 4 bases at V and 5 bases at J, with 21 bases between. The CDR3 loop is CASSSTPGTRFQNIQYF. CDR3 in DNA: TGTGCCAGCAGCTCAACCCCTGGGACGAGGTTCCAAAACATTCAGTACTTC.

In its sample, this clonotype was seen a few times. The chain is built from TRBV12-3 or TRBV12-4 and TRBJ2-3, with a possible D match to TRBD2 (6 bases). The V gene lost 5 bases and the J gene lost 0 bases, with 12 bases spanning the gap. This CDR3 comprises 15 residues. CDR3 bases: TGTGCCAGCAGTAGACTAGTTTCTAGCACAGATACGCAGTATTTT. This encodes CASSRLVSSTDTQYF.

This clonotype was observed a few times. The chain is built from TRBV7-9 and TRBJ2-1; the D gene is possibly TRBD1 (6 bases). CDR3 length: 14 residues. The V end was cut by 3 bases, the J end by 10 bases, with 16 bases between. Germline V CDR1 and CDR2: SEHNR, FQNEAQ (reference sequence). CDR3 region: CASSFTGSQGEQFF. CDR3 in DNA: TGTGCCAGCAGCTTCACGGGATCCCAGGGGGAGCAGTTCTTC.

The chain is built from TRBV3-1 and TRBJ2-7; no reliable D call. CDR3 length: 16 residues. The V end lost 1 base, the J end lost 5 bases, and 18 bases lay between the germline ends. Germline V gene sequence: CDR1 LGHDT, CDR2 YNNKEL (reference sequence). CDR3 sequence: CASSQGELPPSDEQYF. The CDR3 DNA follows: TGTGCCAGCAGCCAAGGTGAACTCCCTCCCTCAGACGAGCAGTACTTC.

This clonotype was counted a few times. A clone one base away is much larger, so this may be a read error. The V gene is TRBV5-1, the J gene TRBJ2-2; D possibly uses TRBD1 or TRBD2 (5 bases each). The CDR3 consists of 15 residues. Germline lookup yields CDR1 SGHRS and CDR2 YFSETQ. Trimming removed 4 bases from V and 2 bases from J, with 12 bases in between. This chain's CDR3 is CASSGAGINTGELFF. For the CDR3, the DNA is TGCGCCAGCAGCGGGGCCGGGATAAACACCGGGGAGCTGTTTTTT. Full variable domain (rest looked up from reference TRBV5-1 and TRBJ2-2): KAGVTQTPRYLIKTRGQQVTLSCSPISGHRSVSWYQQTPGQGLQFLFEYFSETQRNKGNFPGRFSGRQFSNSRSEMNVSTLELGDSALYLCASSGAGINTGELFFGEGSRLTVL.

A few counts support this clonotype. The chain combines TRBV6-1 with TRBJ2-3; D unresolved. CDR1 is MNHNS, CDR2 SASEGT, per germline. The germline V and J ends were trimmed by 0 bases and 2 bases, with 6 bases remaining between them. CDR3 length: 14 amino acids. CDR3 sequence: CASSEAGITDTQYF. The CDR3 nucleotides are TGTGCCAGCAGTGAAGCAGGGATCACAGATACGCAGTATTTT.

The sample holds many counts of this clonotype. The chain recombines TRBV12-3 or TRBV12-4 with TRBJ2-3, with 7 positions matching TRBD1. J gave up 3 bases and V 6 bases, and 6 bases lay outside the gene matches. The CDR3 covers 14 residues. The chain's CDR3 is CASRPGTVTDTQYF. CDR3 sequence (DNA): TGTGCCAGCAGACCCGGGACAGTTACAGATACGCAGTATTTT.

This chain connects TRBV4-2 to TRBJ2-5; 14 nucleotides match TRBD2. CDR3 length equals 18 residues. The V gene end was trimmed by 1 base and the J gene end by 4 bases; junction bases not matched to a gene: 8. Per germline, CDR1 LGHNA and CDR2 YNFKEQ. CDR3 DNA sequence: TGTGCCAGCAGCCAAGCACCAGGGACTAGCGGGGGACTAGAGACCCAGTACTTC. This codes for CASSQAPGTSGGLETQYF.

The chain links TRBV11-3 to TRBJ2-1; 11 bases agree with TRBD2. The J segment lost 3 bases and the V segment lost 3 bases, leaving 7 bases of the junction unmatched. The CDR3 extends over 17 amino acids. CDR1 SGHNT and CDR2 YENEEA come from the germline V gene. This chain's CDR3 is CASSFGGLAGNYNEQFF. In nucleotides, the CDR3 is TGTGCCAGCAGCTTCGGCGGACTAGCGGGCAACTACAATGAGCAGTTCTTC.

The CDR3 bases are TGTGCCAGCAGCCAAGATGGCAGGGAGACAGATACGCAGTATTTT. This codes for CASSQDGRETDTQYF. This chain uses TRBV4-2 with TRBJ2-3; either TRBD1 or TRBD2 may fit D (5 bases each). V lost 0 bases and J lost 3, with 10 bases in between. This CDR3 spans 15 amino acids. Germline CDR1 LGHNA, CDR2 YNFKEQ.

The chain recombines TRBV19 with TRBJ2-7, with D tentatively TRBD1 (5 bases). The CDR3 spans 14 residues. V lost 6 bases and J 0 bases, leaving 12 bases between the germline ends. Germline values: CDR1 LNHDA, CDR2 SQIVND (reference sequence). The CDR3 loop is CASSDSWSSYEQYF. CDR3 DNA sequence: TGTGCCAGTAGCGACAGCTGGAGCTCCTACGAGCAGTACTTC. Complete variable domain (other parts from reference TRBV19 and TRBJ2-7): DGGITQSPKYLFRKEGQNVTLSCEQNLNHDAMYWYRQDPGQGLRLIYYSQIVNDFQKGDIAEGYSVSREKKESFPLTVTSAQKNPTAFYLCASSDSWSSYEQYFGPGTRLTVT.

This clonotype has more than one count but fewer than ten. The CDR3 loop reads CASSVSSSGQGILAGELFF. The CDR3 DNA is TGTGCCAGCAGCGTATCTTCCTCTGGACAGGGAATTCTCGCCGGGGAGCTGTTTTTT. This chain connects TRBV9 to TRBJ2-2, with TRBD1 matching 8 bases. Trimming took 1 base from V and 6 from J; bases not matched to a gene: 17. There are 19 residues in the CDR3. The germline CDR1 and CDR2 sequences are SGDLS and YYNGEE.

This chain links TRBV24-1 with TRBJ2-3, with unresolved D. V shed 0 bases and J shed 4 bases, with 10 bases lying between them. The germline CDR1 and CDR2 sequences are KGHDR and SFDVKD. The CDR3 sequence is 15 residues long. CDR3 nucleotide sequence: TGTGCCACCAGTGATTTGAGGCTATCGGCAGATACGCAGTATTTT. This encodes CATSDLRLSADTQYF.

At least ten counts were recorded for this clonotype. V gene TRBV6-5 combines with J gene TRBJ2-5; D is possibly TRBD2 (6 bases). The V and J ends lost 3 bases and 9 bases respectively, with 14 bases between them. CDR1 is MNHEY and CDR2 is SVGAGI in the germline V gene. The CDR3 has 13 residues. The CDR3 loop reads CASSYLATGAQYF. As DNA, the CDR3 is TGTGCCAGCAGTTATCTAGCGACGGGGGCCCAGTACTTC.

In its sample, this clonotype was seen a few times. This chain uses TRBV18 with TRBJ2-2; TRBD2 agrees at 10 bases. CDR1 and CDR2 (germline): KGHSH, LQKENI. The CDR3 length is 16 residues. V gave up 3 bases and J gave up 4 bases; unmatched junction bases: 5. CDR3 coding DNA: TGTGCCAGCTCACCGACGGCTAGCGGGGGCACCGGGGAGCTGTTTTTT. Protein: CASSPTASGGTGELFF.

The table lists this clonotype with a few counts. This rearrangement joins TRBV5-1 to TRBJ2-7; 10 bases map to TRBD1. Germline V CDR1 and CDR2: SGHRS, YFSETQ. The CDR3 is 15 amino acids. The trim removed 7 bases at V and 0 bases at J, leaving 7 bases unmatched. CDR3 protein: CASCKGTGVSYEQYF. The CDR3 DNA reads as TGCGCCAGCTGCAAGGGGACAGGGGTCTCCTACGAGCAGTACTTC. The whole variable domain, filled in from reference TRBV5-1 and TRBJ2-7, reads KAGVTQTPRYLIKTRGQQVTLSCSPISGHRSVSWYQQTPGQGLQFLFEYFSETQRNKGNFPGRFSGRQFSNSRSEMNVSTLELGDSALYLCASCKGTGVSYEQYFGPGTRLTVT.

The J gene is TRBJ2-5, the V gene TRBV5-1; perhaps TRBD1 as D (6 bases). This CDR3 has 14 amino acids. CDR1 and CDR2 from the germline V gene are SGHRS and YFSETQ. The ends were cut back, 0 bases at V and 7 bases at J, with 13 bases in the middle. This chain's CDR3 is CASSLAGQSGTQYF. CDR3 DNA: TGCGCCAGCAGCTTGGCCGGACAGTCAGGGACCCAGTACTTC.

This chain joins TRBV4-1 and TRBJ2-7; no reliable D call. The CDR3 is made up of 16 amino acids. Germline V gene sequence: CDR1 MGHRA, CDR2 YSYEKL. The V end was cut by 1 base, the J end by 2 bases, with 15 bases between. CDR3 nucleotide sequence: TGCGCCAGCAGCCAAGCCCCGATCCCGGCCCCCTACGAGCAGTACTTC. Its protein product is CASSQAPIPAPYEQYF.